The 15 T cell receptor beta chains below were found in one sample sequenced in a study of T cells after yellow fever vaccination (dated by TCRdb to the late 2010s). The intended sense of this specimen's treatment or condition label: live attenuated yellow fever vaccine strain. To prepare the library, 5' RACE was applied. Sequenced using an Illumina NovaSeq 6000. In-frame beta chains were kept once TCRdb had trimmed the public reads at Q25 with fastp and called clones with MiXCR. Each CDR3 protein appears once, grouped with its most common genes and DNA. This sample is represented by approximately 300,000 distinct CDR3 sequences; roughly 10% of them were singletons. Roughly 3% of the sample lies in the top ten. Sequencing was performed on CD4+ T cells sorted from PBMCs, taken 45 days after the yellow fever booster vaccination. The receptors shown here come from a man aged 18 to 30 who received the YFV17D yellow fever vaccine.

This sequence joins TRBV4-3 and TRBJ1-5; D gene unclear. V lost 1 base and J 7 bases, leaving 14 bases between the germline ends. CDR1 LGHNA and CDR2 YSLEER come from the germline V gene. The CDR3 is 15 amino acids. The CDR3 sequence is CASSQALKGRQPQHF. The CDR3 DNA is TGCGCCAGCAGCCAAGCTCTTAAGGGTCGGCAGCCCCAGCATTTT.

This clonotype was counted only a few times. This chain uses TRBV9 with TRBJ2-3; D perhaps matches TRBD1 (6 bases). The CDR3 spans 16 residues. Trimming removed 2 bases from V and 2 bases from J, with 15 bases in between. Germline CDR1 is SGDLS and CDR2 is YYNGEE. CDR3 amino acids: CASSVGGGPSTDTQYF. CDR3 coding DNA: TGTGCCAGCAGCGTGGGTGGGGGCCCCTCCACAGATACGCAGTATTTT.

The CDR3 DNA is TGTGCCAGCAGCTTTGAGTGGACAGGGGAACGGGTTGGAGCTTTCTTT. It codes for CASSFEWTGERVGAFF. The chain recombines TRBV11-1 with TRBJ1-1; 9 bases align to TRBD1. CDR1 SGHAT and CDR2 FQDESV come from the germline V gene (reference sequence). This CDR3 is built from 16 residues. V was clipped by 3 bases and J by 10 bases; unmatched bases: 15.

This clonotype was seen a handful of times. CDR3 protein: CASSPNGIFSEAFF. CDR3 DNA: TGTGCCAGCAGCCCCAATGGGATATTCTCTGAAGCTTTCTTT. The chain links TRBV7-9 to TRBJ1-1; D is unclear. CDR1 is SEHNR, CDR2 FQNEAQ, per germline (reference sequence). V was trimmed by 5 bases and J by 6 bases, leaving 16 bases between them. The CDR3 contains 14 residues.

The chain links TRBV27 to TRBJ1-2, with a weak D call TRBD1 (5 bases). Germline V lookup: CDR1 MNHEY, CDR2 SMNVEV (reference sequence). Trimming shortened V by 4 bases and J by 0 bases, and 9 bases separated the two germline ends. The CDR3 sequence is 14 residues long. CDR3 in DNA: TGTGCCAGCAGTTACCGGACACCTAACTATGGCTACACCTTC. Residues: CASSYRTPNYGYTF.

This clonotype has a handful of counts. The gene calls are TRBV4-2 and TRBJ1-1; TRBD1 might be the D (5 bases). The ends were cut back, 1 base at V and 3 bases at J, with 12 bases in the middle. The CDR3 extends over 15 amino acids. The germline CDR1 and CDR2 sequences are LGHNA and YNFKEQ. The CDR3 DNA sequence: TGTGCCAGCAGCCAAGGGGACGGAGGAGACACTGAAGCTTTCTTT. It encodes CASSQGDGGDTEAFF.

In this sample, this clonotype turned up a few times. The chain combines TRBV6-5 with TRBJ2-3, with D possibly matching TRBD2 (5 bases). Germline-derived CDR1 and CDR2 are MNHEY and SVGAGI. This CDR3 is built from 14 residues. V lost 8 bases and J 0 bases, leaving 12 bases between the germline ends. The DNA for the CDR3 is TGTGCCAGCGGGGTCCGGGGAAGCACAGATACGCAGTATTTT. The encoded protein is CASGVRGSTDTQYF.

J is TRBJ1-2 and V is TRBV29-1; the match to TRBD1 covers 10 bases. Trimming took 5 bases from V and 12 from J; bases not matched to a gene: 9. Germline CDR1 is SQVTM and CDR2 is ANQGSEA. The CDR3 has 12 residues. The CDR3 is CSVQRTGGRNTF. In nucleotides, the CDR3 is TGCAGCGTTCAAAGGACAGGGGGTCGTAACACCTTC. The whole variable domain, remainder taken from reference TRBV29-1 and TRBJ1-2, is SAVISQKPSRDICQRGTSLTIQCQVDSQVTMMFWYRQQPGQSLTLIATANQGSEATYESGFVIDKFPISRPNLTFSTLTVSNMSPEDSSIYLCSVQRTGGRNTFGSGTRLTVV.

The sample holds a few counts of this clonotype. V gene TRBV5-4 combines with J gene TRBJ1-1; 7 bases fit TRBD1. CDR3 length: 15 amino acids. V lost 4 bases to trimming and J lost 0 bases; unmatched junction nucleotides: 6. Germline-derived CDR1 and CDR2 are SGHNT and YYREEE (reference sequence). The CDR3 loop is CASSTGEPMNTEAFF. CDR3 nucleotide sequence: TGTGCCAGCAGCACAGGGGAACCCATGAACACTGAAGCTTTCTTT.

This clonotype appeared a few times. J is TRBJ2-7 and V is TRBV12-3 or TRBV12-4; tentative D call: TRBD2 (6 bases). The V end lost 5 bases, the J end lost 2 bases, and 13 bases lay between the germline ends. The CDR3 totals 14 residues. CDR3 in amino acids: CASSGRPTAYEQYF. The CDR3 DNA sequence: TGTGCCAGCAGTGGGAGGCCCACCGCCTACGAGCAGTACTTC.

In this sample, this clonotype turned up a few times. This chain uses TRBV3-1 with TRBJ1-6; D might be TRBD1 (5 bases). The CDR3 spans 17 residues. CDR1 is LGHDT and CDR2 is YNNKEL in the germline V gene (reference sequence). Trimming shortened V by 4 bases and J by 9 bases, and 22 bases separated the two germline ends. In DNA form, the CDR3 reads TGTGCCAGCAGCCCTCCTGGGGCGGTGAGAGGAGGTTCACCCCTCCACTTT. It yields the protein CASSPPGAVRGGSPLHF.

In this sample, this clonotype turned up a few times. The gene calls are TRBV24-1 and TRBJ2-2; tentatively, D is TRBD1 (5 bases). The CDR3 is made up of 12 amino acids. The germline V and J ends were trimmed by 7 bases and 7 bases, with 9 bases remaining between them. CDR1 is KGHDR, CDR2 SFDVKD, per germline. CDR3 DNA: TGTGCCACCAGCCAGGGTAGCGGGGAGCTGTTTTTT. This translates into CATSQGSGELFF.

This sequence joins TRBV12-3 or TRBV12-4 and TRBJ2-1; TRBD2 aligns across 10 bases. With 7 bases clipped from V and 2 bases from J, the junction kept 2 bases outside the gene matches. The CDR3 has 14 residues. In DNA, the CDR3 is TGTGCCAGCACTCTAGCGGGGGCCTACAATGAGCAGTTCTTC. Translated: CASTLAGAYNEQFF.

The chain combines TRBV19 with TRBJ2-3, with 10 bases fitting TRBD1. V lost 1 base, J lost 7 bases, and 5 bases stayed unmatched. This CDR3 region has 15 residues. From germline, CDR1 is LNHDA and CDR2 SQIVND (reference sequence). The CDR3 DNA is TGTGCCAGTAGTATAGTAGGGGGACAGGGGAATACGCAGTATTTT. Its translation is CASSIVGGQGNTQYF.

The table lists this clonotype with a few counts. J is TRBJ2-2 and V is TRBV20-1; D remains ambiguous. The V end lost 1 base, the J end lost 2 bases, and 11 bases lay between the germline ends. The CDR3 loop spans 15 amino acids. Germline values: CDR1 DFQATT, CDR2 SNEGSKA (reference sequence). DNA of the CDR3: TGCAGTGCTAGAGGTGGGGTGACAAACACCGGGGAGCTGTTTTTT. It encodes CSARGGVTNTGELFF.